The 23 T cell receptor beta chains listed next were all sequenced from one sample in a study of vaccination and CD4 T cells after COVID-19. Antigen specificity for these receptors is unknown. The Oncomine TCR Beta short-read assay was applied to DNA of cultured CD4+ T cells. TCRdb reanalysed the PCR reads using MiXCR and keeps one entry per CDR3 protein. The sample shows some 16,000 distinct CDR3 sequences, 51% of them seen only once. Treatment specified: roughly nine-day PBMC culture with coronavirus spike peptide pools or control peptides (ViraFEST assay). The sequenced sample consisted of CD4+ T cells from blood, cultured in vitro. These receptors originate from a human donor who had recovered from COVID-19.

This clonotype turned up a few times. The chain carries TRBV7-2 and TRBJ1-2, with D perhaps matching TRBD1 (6 bases). This CDR3 is 14 amino acids long. The V end was cut by 3 bases, the J end by 2 bases, with 10 bases between. The germline gives CDR1 SGHTA, CDR2 FQGNSA. CDR3 DNA sequence: TGTGCCAGCAGCTTGGGCACAGGGAACTATGGCTACACCTTC. It encodes CASSLGTGNYGYTF.

This rearrangement joins TRBV30 to TRBJ2-7; 8 bases match TRBD1. Looked up from germline, CDR1 is GTSNPN and CDR2 is SVGIG (reference sequence). This CDR3 spans 13 amino acids. The trim removed 1 base at V and 7 bases at J, leaving 6 bases unmatched. Written as DNA, the CDR3 is TGTGCCTGGAGTGCCGACAGGGGTGGAGAGCAGTACTTC. Amino acid sequence: CAWSADRGGEQYF.

This chain connects TRBV5-4 to TRBJ2-7; the D gene is possibly TRBD2 (5 bases). V lost 4 bases to trimming and J lost 0 bases, with 11 bases between them. This CDR3 has 14 residues. Germline-derived CDR1 and CDR2 are SGHNT and YYREEE (reference sequence). CDR3 bases: TGTGCCAGCAGCCGGGAACAGCCCTCCTACGAGCAGTACTTC. It translates to CASSREQPSYEQYF.

This chain uses TRBV19 with TRBJ2-1; possibly TRBD1 or TRBD2 for D (5 bases each). This CDR3 has 16 residues. Germline lookup yields CDR1 LNHDA and CDR2 SQIVND (reference sequence). Trimming removed 4 bases from V and 4 bases from J, with 17 bases in between. This CDR3 reads CASSRYRDGAYNEQFF. As DNA, the CDR3 is TGTGCCAGTAGTAGATACCGGGACGGGGCATACAATGAGCAGTTCTTC.

The chain links TRBV21-1 to TRBJ1-5; the D call of TRBD1 is as the table states it, not checked on the DNA. TRBV21-1 is described as a pseudogene. CDR3 length: 18 residues. The chain's CDR3 is CASTAGRGQKYSNQPQHF. DNA for the CDR3: TGTGCCAGCACCGCGGGCAGGGGACAAAAGTATAGCAATCAGCCCCAGCATTTT.

CDR3 residues: CASSLGTENQPQHF. CDR3 nucleotide sequence: TGTGCCAGCAGCTTAGGGACAGAGAATCAGCCCCAGCATTTT. This chain joins TRBV7-9 and TRBJ1-5; a possible D gene is TRBD1 (6 bases). Germline lookup yields CDR1 SEHNR and CDR2 FQNEAQ (reference sequence). Trimming removed 1 base from V and 4 bases from J, with 8 bases in between. The CDR3 runs to 14 residues.

V and J are TRBV6-2 or TRBV6-3 and TRBJ1-1; D may be TRBD1 (5 bases). V was pared by 0 bases and J by 3 bases, with 11 bases between. Germline assignment: CDR1 MNHEY and CDR2 SVGEGT. The CDR3 length is 15 residues. CDR3 coding DNA: TGTGCCAGCAGTTACTCGGGACGTCGCTACACTGAAGCTTTCTTT. Amino acids: CASSYSGRRYTEAFF.

The chain joins TRBV11-3 to TRBJ2-3; 7 bases map to TRBD1. V was pared by 1 base and J by 2 bases, with 9 bases of the junction left unmatched. CDR3 length: 17 amino acids. Germline values: CDR1 SGHNT, CDR2 YENEEA. CDR3 residues: CASSLVLAGGNTDTQYF. The CDR3, as DNA: TGTGCCAGCAGCTTAGTCCTCGCAGGGGGAAACACAGATACGCAGTATTTT.

V gene TRBV15 combines with J gene TRBJ1-1, with 7 bases identical to TRBD1. Germline values: CDR1 LNHNV, CDR2 YYDKDF (reference sequence). This CDR3 has 15 amino acids. The V gene end was trimmed by 8 bases and the J gene end by 7 bases; junction bases not matched to a gene: 16. CDR3: CATGHRGGNQGEAFF. CDR3 sequence (DNA): TGTGCCACCGGACACAGGGGCGGGAACCAAGGTGAAGCTTTCTTT.

This clonotype came up a few times. The chain combines TRBV5-8 with TRBJ2-7; TRBD1 matches at 9 bases. The CDR3 length is 16 residues. Losses at the gene ends were 3 bases for V and 0 bases for J; bases not matched to a gene: 7. Germline V gene sequence: CDR1 SGHTS, CDR2 YDEGEE. CDR3 DNA: TGTGCCAGCAGCTATCCCGGGACAGGGAGCTCCTACGAGCAGTACTTC. Amino acid sequence: CASSYPGTGSSYEQYF.

The V gene is TRBV5-1, the J gene TRBJ2-3, with TRBD2 matching 12 bases. J was trimmed by 2 bases and V by 3 bases; bases with no gene match: 4. Germline CDR1 reads SGHRS; CDR2 reads YFSETQ. This CDR3 is built from 16 residues. The CDR3 nucleotides are TGCGCCAGCAGCTGGCGGACTAGCGGGGACACAGATACGCAGTATTTT. This encodes CASSWRTSGDTDTQYF.

The chain carries TRBV20-1 and TRBJ2-3, with TRBD2 matching over 7 bases. The CDR3 is 14 amino acids. Per germline, CDR1 DFQATT and CDR2 SNEGSKA (reference sequence). The CDR3 region has the DNA TGCGGGGGGAGGGACCCCCGGTCGGGAGATACGCAGTATTTT. This sequence encodes CGGRDPRSGDTQYF.

The chain recombines TRBV6-5 with TRBJ1-5; D is undetermined. With 2 bases removed from V and 5 bases from J, the gap between germline ends came to 7 bases. This CDR3 has 13 residues. Germline assignment: CDR1 MNHEY and CDR2 SVGAGI. DNA of the CDR3: TGTGCCAGCAGTTACAGTATGGATCAGCCCCAGCATTTT. Its protein is CASSYSMDQPQHF.

CDR3 coding DNA: TGCGCCAGCACCCGGGGGGATGGCACAGATACGCAGTATTTT. It is translated as CASTRGDGTDTQYF. The chain carries TRBV10-1 and TRBJ2-3; 7 positions match TRBD2. The ends lost 7 bases at V and 1 base at J; junction bases unmatched: 5. The V gene's germline CDR1 is WNHNN and CDR2 SYGVQD (reference sequence). CDR3 length: 14 residues.

The CDR3 reads CASSEGRGPYEQYF. The CDR3 DNA follows: TGTGCCAGCAGTGAAGGCAGGGGTCCCTACGAGCAGTACTTC. The chain links TRBV2 to TRBJ2-7; tentative D call: TRBD1 (6 bases). V shed 1 base and J shed 2 bases, with 9 bases lying between them. Germline V gives CDR1 SNHLY, CDR2 FYNNEI. CDR3 size: 14 residues. The full variable domain, its missing parts supplied by reference TRBV2 and TRBJ2-7, is EPEVTQTPSHQVTQMGQEVILRCVPISNHLYFYWYRQILGQKVEFLVSFYNNEISEKSEIFDDQFSVERPDGSNFTLKIRSTKLEDSAMYFCASSEGRGPYEQYFGPGTRLTVT.

The chain has TRBV11-3 and TRBJ2-1; 10 bases align to TRBD1. J lost 5 bases, V lost 5 bases, and 12 bases had no gene match. CDR3 length: 17 residues. The germline CDR1 and CDR2 sequences are SGHNT and YENEEA. The CDR3 is CASSRPVGQGVDNEQFF. CDR3 in DNA: TGTGCCAGCAGCCGCCCGGTAGGACAGGGGGTTGACAATGAGCAGTTCTTC.

The V and J genes are TRBV7-6 and TRBJ2-1, with D perhaps matching TRBD2 (7 bases). Trimming took off 5 bases at V and 5 bases at J, with 22 bases between the two ends. The CDR3 length is 17 residues. Germline V gene data show CDR1 as SGHVS and CDR2 as FNYEAQ. Here the CDR3 reads CASSRGGGGLKNNEQFF. DNA for the CDR3: TGTGCCAGCAGCCGAGGGGGAGGGGGACTCAAAAACAATGAGCAGTTCTTC.

The rearrangement joins TRBV4-1 to TRBJ2-3; D assignment may be TRBD1 or TRBD2 (5 bases each). In germline, CDR1 is MGHRA, CDR2 YSYEKL. The ends were cut back, 0 bases at V and 4 bases at J, with 14 bases in the middle. This CDR3 has 16 amino acids. The CDR3 DNA sequence: TGCGCCAGCAGCCAAGATTGGGGACCCGCGGCAGATACGCAGTATTTT. Its protein is CASSQDWGPAADTQYF.

In regard to this clonotype: At one boundary the junction diverges from the germline segment, which might be a read error. The chain uses TRBV7-7 and TRBJ1-1; unclear D gene. Per the germline V gene, CDR1 is SSHAT and CDR2 is FNYEAQ (reference sequence). The CDR3 runs 13 residues. Here the CDR3 DNA reads TGTGCTAGCAGCTTAAACGGGAACACTGAAGCTTTCTTT. Translated: CASSLNGNTEAFF. The variable domain in full, completed from reference TRBV7-7 and TRBJ1-1, reads GAGVSQSPRYKVTKRGQDVTLRCDPISSHATLYWYQQALGQGPEFLTYFNYEAQPDKSGLPSDRFSAERPEGSISTLTIQRTEQRDSAMYRCASSLNGNTEAFFGQGTRLTVV.

The rearrangement joins TRBV12-5 to TRBJ1-5; D possibly corresponds to TRBD1 (6 bases). The V gene lost 7 bases and the J gene lost 7 bases, with 20 bases spanning the gap. The germline V gene has CDR1 LGHNT and CDR2 FRNRAP. This CDR3 spans 15 amino acids. CDR3 DNA: TGTGCTAGTGCCCCCCCGGTCACAGGGAAACAGCCCCAGCATTTT. Amino acid sequence: CASAPPVTGKQPQHF.

CDR3 in DNA: TGCAGTGCTAGTCTTCTAGCGCCCAGGAATGAGCAGTTCTTC. Its translation is CSASLLAPRNEQFF. The rearrangement joins TRBV20-1 to TRBJ2-1, with D possibly TRBD2 on 6 matching bases. Trimming shortened V by 3 bases and J by 7 bases, and 16 bases separated the two germline ends. The CDR3 loop spans 14 amino acids. Germline CDR1 DFQATT, CDR2 SNEGSKA (reference sequence).

The chain uses TRBV27 and TRBJ1-6, with 9 bases lining up with TRBD1. Germline assignment: CDR1 MNHEY and CDR2 SMNVEV (reference sequence). The J segment lost 6 bases and the V segment lost 4 bases, leaving 10 bases of the junction unmatched. The CDR3 extends over 17 amino acids. CDR3 DNA: TGTGCCAGCAGTTCCGACTCGGGACAGGGCCCTAATTCACCCCTCCACTTT. This sequence encodes CASSSDSGQGPNSPLHF.

V is TRBV6-1 and J is TRBJ2-7; D is perhaps TRBD2 (5 bases). The CDR3 has 15 amino acids. Germline V gene data show CDR1 as MNHNS and CDR2 as SASEGT. V lost 4 bases, J lost 0 bases, and 13 bases lay in between. CDR3 in DNA: TGTGCCAGCAGTGTGAGACACACTAGCTCCTACGAGCAGTACTTC. Translation: CASSVRHTSSYEQYF.